This TCR beta chain was sequenced during a study of identical twins. This clonotype has a handful of counts. CDR1 and CDR2 from the germline V gene are MDHEN and SYDVKM. This CDR3 spans 16 amino acids. Losses at the gene ends were 6 bases for V and 2 bases for J; bases not matched to a gene: 11. TCRdb re-called the 5' RACE reads with MiXCR, one entry per CDR3 protein. Of hundreds of thousands of distinct CDR3 sequences listed, 8.6% are singletons. The sample was also linked to a second study, of yellow fever vaccine responses in identical twins.

J is TRBJ1-1 and V is TRBV28, with TRBD1 matching over 8 bases. The receptor comes from a woman between 18 and 30 years old in good health. Sequenced sample: PBMCs. CDR3 in amino acids: CASSFTEQGGNTEAFF. The CDR3 DNA reads as TGTGCCAGCAGCTTTACAGAACAGGGGGGAAACACTGAAGCTTTCTTT.